This TCR beta chain was documented in a study of identical twins (dated by TCRdb to between 2015 and 2016). For the study in its entirety: The study deep-sequenced TCR alpha and beta repertoires from monozygotic twins, unrelated adults of various ages and cord blood to test whether fetal clonotypes persist. Replicate twin experiments were performed at different times using different library preparation protocols to rule out contamination.

The library was made by 5' RACE. Instrument on record: Illumina HiSeq 2000. Template switching added a universal primer binding site, and the final cDNA carried a unique molecular identifier that allowed TCR cDNA molecules to be counted accurately. Specific primers in the conserved constant-segment region were used to synthesize first-strand cDNA for TCR alpha and beta chains. To control for contamination, each cDNA library was double barcoded with a SMART-Mk sample barcode plus Illumina barcodes. TruSeq adapter sequences, together with Illumina sample barcodes, were added in two successive PCR steps. Sequencing of the TCR alpha and beta cDNA libraries was done on the Illumina HiSeq platform using custom primers. Per the authors' processing: MiGEC processed the raw reads to extract unique molecular identifiers, while MiXCR was used to determine the CDR3 positions. Recombination models were inferred per individual with the repgenHMM and IGoR tools using an EM algorithm. The tcR package in R was used for shared clonotype analysis, with sharing normalized by the product of cloneset sizes. To study raw recombination free of thymic and clonal selection effects, out-of-frame nonproductive sequences were analyzed. TCRdb's own reprocessing of the public reads used fastp at Q25 and MiXCR and kept productive beta chains. Every entry covers one CDR3 protein and lists the most common genes and DNA from its rows. The V and J calls and clone size are TCRdb's, not the authors'. A total of over 550,000 distinct CDR3 sequences appear in this sample, 7% to 7.5% of them only once. The ten largest account for over 1.5% of the sample.

Broad study findings and their caveats: Recombination models systematically underestimated out-of-frame TCR alpha sharing in monozygotic twins but agreed with sharing between unrelated individuals. In beta out-of-frame sequences, excess twin sharing was weaker, because having fewer shared sequences lowered the signal-to-noise ratio. Invariant T cells such as MAIT and iNKT could partly confound zero-insertion analyses, although diverse VJ usage argued against such confounding for most clonotypes. Conclusions relied on cross-sectional statistical analysis, since the same donors could not be followed over many years. Compared with coincidental sharing between unrelated individuals, an excess of low generation-probability sequences was observed among out-of-frame TCR alpha sequences shared between twins. Fewer insertions were carried by abundant cord blood beta clonotypes, a similar but weaker trend appeared in young adult naive repertoires, and no such trend appeared in memory repertoires.

Only healthy Caucasian donors were included. Three pairs of female monozygotic twins, all aged roughly 18 to 29 years, made up the twin cohort. Peripheral blood mononuclear cells were used as the source from which RNA for TCR libraries was isolated. Only a few counts were recorded for this clonotype. What this receptor recognizes is not known. Base qualities are missing; no much larger clone stands one base away. In the germline V gene (reference sequence), CDR1 corresponds to SEHNR and CDR2 to FQNEAQ. Including the terminal cysteine and phenylalanine, the CDR3 comprises 12 residues. The sequence is cut down to CDR3 DNA, 36 bases in frame from base 1. V gives up 5 bases and J gives up 0 bases, and the segment between their germline ends measures 5 bases. These data were also reused for a study on yellow fever vaccine responses in identical twins. Per the second study: The authors reported that the T cell response to vaccination in identical twins appeared partly convergent and partly personalized. In the study, vaccine-responding T cell clones were precisely tracked in identical twins.

This clonotype was sampled from a woman between 18 and 29 years old in good health. The material sequenced was PBMCs. Recombination joined TRBV7-9 with TRBJ2-7, with no confidently assigned D gene. Here the CDR3 is given as CASSPHSYEQYF. Here is the DNA: TGTGCCAGCAGCCCCCACTCCTACGAGCAGTACTTC.